The next 10 T cell receptor beta chains were all read from a single sample in a study of shared clonotypes between healthy human individuals. This table comes from immunoSEQ multiplex PCR, and its TCRdb copy is limited to in-frame clones, with some not included. The sample lists 980,000 or so clones, 60% to 85% occurring once. Sequenced sample: memory CD4+ T cells sorted from blood. As to subset: CD45RA-negative fraction. The receptors stem from a man aged 18 to 30 in good health.

This clone was seen more than once but under ten times. The chain is built from TRBV6-5 and TRBJ2-1; TRBD2 matches 10 bases. This CDR3 contains 11 residues. Per germline, CDR1 MNHEY and CDR2 SVGAGI. The V and J ends lost 6 bases and 15 bases, in that order; junction bases with no gene match: 5. In DNA form, the CDR3 reads TGTGCCAGCAGGGATCTAGCGGGGGTGTTCTTC. Amino acids: CASRDLAGVFF.

The chain uses TRBV4-1 and TRBJ2-7, with 9 nucleotides matching TRBD1. V shed 2 bases and J 3 bases; nucleotides not matched to a gene: 2. The length of the CDR3 is 14 residues. Germline CDR1 and CDR2: MGHRA and YSYEKL. CDR3 sequence reads: CASSQQTGGYEQYF. The CDR3 DNA reads TGCGCCAGCAGCCAACAGACAGGGGGCTACGAGCAGTACTTC.

Details on this clone: Other DNA variants within this sample encode the same CDR3. This sequence joins TRBV5-1 and TRBJ2-7, with D possibly TRBD2 on 6 matching bases. Germline V CDR1 and CDR2: SGHRS, YFSETQ. This CDR3 comprises 13 residues. V was cut by 2 bases and J by 3 bases, with 9 bases left in between. CDR3 sequence (DNA): TGCGCCAGCAGCTTAGAGACTAGCTACGAGCAGTACTTC. Its translation: CASSLETSYEQYF. The entire variable domain, with the rest obtained from reference TRBV5-1 and TRBJ2-7, is as follows: KAGVTQTPRYLIKTRGQQVTLSCSPISGHRSVSWYQQTPGQGLQFLFEYFSETQRNKGNFPGRFSGRQFSNSRSEMNVSTLELGDSALYLCASSLETSYEQYFGPGTRLTVT.

Concerning this clone itself: This is likely an artifact of a read error, given a far larger clone one base away. The V and J genes are TRBV5-4 and TRBJ2-7; D gene ambiguous. In germline, CDR1 is SGHNT, CDR2 YYREEE (reference sequence). The V gene lost 3 bases and the J gene lost 1 base, with 2 bases spanning the gap. The CDR3 is made up of 11 amino acids. CDR3 protein: CASSSSYEQYF. CDR3 in DNA: TGTGCCAGCAGCTCTTCCTACGAGCAGTACTTC.

V is TRBV2 and J is TRBJ1-1; TRBD1 might be the D (6 bases). With 7 bases removed from V and 2 bases from J, the gap between germline ends came to 11 bases. CDR1 and CDR2 (germline): SNHLY, FYNNEI. This CDR3 has 13 amino acids. The CDR3 DNA sequence: TGTGCCAGCACCGCACAGGGAAACACTGAAGCTTTCTTT. Its translation: CASTAQGNTEAFF. Complete variable domain (other parts from reference TRBV2 and TRBJ1-1): EPEVTQTPSHQVTQMGQEVILRCVPISNHLYFYWYRQILGQKVEFLVSFYNNEISEKSEIFDDQFSVERPDGSNFTLKIRSTKLEDSAMYFCASTAQGNTEAFFGQGTRLTVV.

The rearrangement joins TRBV29-1 to TRBJ2-5; D is unresolved. The J call may be in error: the DNA end matches TRBJ2-7 better. This CDR3 has 11 amino acids. Germline V gives CDR1 SQVTM, CDR2 ANQGSEA. In nucleotides, the CDR3 is TGCAGCGTTACAAGGAACTACGAGCAGTACTTC. Translating it yields CSVTRNYEQYF.

This clone was counted once. Other DNA sequences in this sample translate to the same CDR3. V gene TRBV7-8 combines with J gene TRBJ2-7; the match to TRBD1 covers 8 bases. Germline assignment: CDR1 SGHVS and CDR2 FQNEAQ. J was trimmed by 3 bases and V by 3 bases; bases with no gene match: 7. This CDR3 comprises 15 residues. CDR3 residues: CASSFQTGGSYEQYF. The CDR3 DNA is TGTGCCAGCAGCTTCCAAACAGGGGGAAGCTACGAGCAGTACTTC.

This clone has just a few counts. The gene calls are TRBV9 and TRBJ1-5, with D tentatively TRBD1 (6 bases). Germline V gives CDR1 SGDLS, CDR2 YYNGEE. Trimming took off 4 bases at V and 2 bases at J, with 13 bases between the two ends. The CDR3 extends over 15 amino acids. The CDR3 DNA reads as TGTGCCAGCAGCTCGGAGGGGGGAGGCAATCAGCCCCAGCATTTT. Protein product: CASSSEGGGNQPQHF.

This clone appeared a single time. The chain employs TRBV10-3 and TRBJ2-3; maybe TRBD2 (5 bases). CDR3 length equals 15 residues. Trimming shortened V by 6 bases and J by 8 bases, and 21 bases separated the two germline ends. Germline V lookup: CDR1 ENHRY, CDR2 SYGVKD. For the CDR3, the DNA is TGTGCCATCAGAGCTTCGGGCCTTTTAGAGGGTACGCAGTATTTT. Translated: CAIRASGLLEGTQYF.

This clone was counted between two and nine times. This chain uses TRBV6-1 with TRBJ1-5; D is unresolved. The CDR3 covers 14 residues. V lost 7 bases to trimming and J lost 3 bases, with 13 bases between them. CDR1 and CDR2 (germline): MNHNS, SASEGT. The CDR3 nucleotides are TGTGCCAGCATTAGAGACGGAAACAATCAGCCCCAGCATTTT. As protein: CASIRDGNNQPQHF.